The 25 T cell receptor beta chains in this list originate from one sample, sequenced in a study of beta chain features in type 1 diabetes (dated by TCRdb to the late 2010s). The method behind the library was the immunoSEQ multiplex PCR assay. The entire isolated RNA was reverse transcribed using the High Capacity cDNA Reverse Transcription Kit, and thus expressed TCRB transcripts were sequenced. As stored in TCRdb, this immuneACCESS dataset retains in-frame rearrangements with V and J assigned. A fraction of the clones does not appear; measured against another copy, unresolved V genes explain less than half of the discrepancy, and the remainder lacks a known reason. This sample gives some 240,000 clones in total; approximately 10% of them show up just once. The top ten hold 1% to 1.5% of the sample. Sequenced material: central memory CD4+ T cells from blood. Receptors originate from a man between 18 and 35 years old in good health.

The chain combines TRBV5-6 with TRBJ1-2, with D tentatively TRBD1 (6 bases). The CDR3 has 14 amino acids. Trimming shortened V by 4 bases and J by 3 bases, and 13 bases separated the two germline ends. Germline CDR1 and CDR2: SGHDT and YYEEEE. In DNA, the CDR3 is TGTGCCAGCAGCCCCAGGGACAACGACTATGGCTACACCTTC. Translating it yields CASSPRDNDYGYTF. Using reference TRBV5-6 and TRBJ1-2 for the parts outside the CDR3, the full variable domain is DAGVTQSPTHLIKTRGQQVTLRCSPKSGHDTVSWYQQALGQGPQFIFQYYEEEERQRGNFPDRFSGHQFPNYSSELNVNALLLGDSALYLCASSPRDNDYGYTFGSGTRLTVV.

The gene calls are TRBV2 and TRBJ2-3; D gene ambiguous. Deletions cut 7 bases from V and 6 bases from J, with 11 bases between. This CDR3 spans 12 amino acids. In germline, CDR1 is SNHLY, CDR2 FYNNEI. This chain's CDR3 is CASNPNGDTQYF. In DNA form, the CDR3 reads TGTGCCAGCAACCCCAACGGGGATACGCAGTATTTT.

This clone has only a few counts. This chain uses TRBV7-8 with TRBJ2-6, with 9 positions matching TRBD2. This CDR3 contains 22 residues. V gave up 4 bases and J gave up 0 bases; unmatched junction bases: 19. The germline V gene has CDR1 SGHVS and CDR2 FQNEAQ. The CDR3 bases are TGTGCCAGCAGCTCTCTAGCGGGACGCCAACTGCTAACCGGCTCTGGGGCCAACGTCCTGACTTTC. Translating it yields CASSSLAGRQLLTGSGANVLTF. The full variable domain, completed using reference TRBV7-8 and TRBJ2-6, is GAGVSQSPRYKVAKRGQDVALRCDPISGHVSLFWYQQALGQGPEFLTYFQNEAQLDKSGLPSDRFFAERPEGSVSTLKIQRTQQEDSAVYLCASSSLAGRQLLTGSGANVLTFGAGSRLTVL.

In its sample, this clone was seen a few times. This chain uses TRBV19 with TRBJ2-1; D remains ambiguous. This CDR3 has 15 amino acids. The V gene lost 1 base and the J gene lost 7 bases, with 14 bases spanning the gap. CDR1 and CDR2 (germline): LNHDA, SQIVND (reference sequence). In nucleotides, the CDR3 is TGTGCCAGTAGTATAGCGGTTCCCCCGCGGAATGAGCAGTTCTTC. Amino acid sequence: CASSIAVPPRNEQFF.

The V gene is TRBV14, the J gene TRBJ2-2; D is perhaps TRBD2 (5 bases). V was shortened by 4 bases and J by 5 bases, with 17 bases between the two germline ends. Per the germline V gene, CDR1 is SGHDN and CDR2 is FVKESK. The CDR3 sequence is 16 residues long. Written as DNA, the CDR3 is TGTGCCAGCAGCCCCTTGAGGGCGCGGGTGACCGGGGAGCTGTTTTTT. Its translation: CASSPLRARVTGELFF. Full variable domain (rest looked up from reference TRBV14 and TRBJ2-2): EAGVTQFPSHSVIEKGQTVTLRCDPISGHDNLYWYRRVMGKEIKFLLHFVKESKQDESGMPNNRFLAERTGGTYSTLKVQPAELEDSGVYFCASSPLRARVTGELFFGEGSRLTVL.

A few counts support this clone. The chain recombines TRBV30 with TRBJ2-2; TRBD2 agrees at 9 bases. After removal of 1 base from V and 4 bases from J, the junction contained 4 bases not matched to a gene. In germline, CDR1 is GTSNPN, CDR2 SVGIG (reference sequence). The CDR3 consists of 15 residues. CDR3 DNA: TGTGCCTGGAGTGACAGCGGGAGGCCCACCGGGGAGCTGTTTTTT. Its translation: CAWSDSGRPTGELFF.

The V gene is TRBV6-1, the J gene TRBJ1-5; D is perhaps TRBD1 (5 bases). The length of the CDR3 is 13 residues. Germline V gene lookup returns CDR1 MNHNS and CDR2 SASEGT. Deletions cut 2 bases from V and 4 bases from J, with 6 bases between. The CDR3 DNA is TGTGCCAGCAGTGAACGGGGGAATCAGCCCCAGCATTTT. Translation gives CASSERGNQPQHF.

This clone has ten or more counts. This chain joins TRBV10-3 and TRBJ2-5, with 8 positions matching TRBD2. After removal of 4 bases from V and 2 bases from J, the junction contained 3 bases not matched to a gene. There are 14 residues in the CDR3. Germline V gene lookup returns CDR1 ENHRY and CDR2 SYGVKD. In DNA, the CDR3 is TGTGCCATCAGTGCGACTAGCGCTCAAGAGACCCAGTACTTC. This translates into CAISATSAQETQYF.

The chain links TRBV7-3 to TRBJ2-1, with 8 bases aligning to TRBD2. Germline V gene data show CDR1 as SGHTA and CDR2 as FQGTGA. V shed 2 bases and J 7 bases; nucleotides not matched to a gene: 13. The CDR3 is 17 residues long. As DNA, the CDR3 is TGTGCCAGCAGCTTAGAATCGGGAGCGGGAGTAGGGAATGAGCAGTTCTTC. Amino acid sequence: CASSLESGAGVGNEQFF.

In its sample, this clone was seen a few times. The chain joins TRBV25-1 to TRBJ1-3; D possibly corresponds to TRBD1 (6 bases). CDR1 and CDR2 from the germline V gene are MGHDK and SYGVNS. The CDR3 spans 14 residues. The ends were cut back, 4 bases at V and 3 bases at J, with 10 bases in the middle. DNA for the CDR3: TGTGCCAGCAGTGGGAGCAGGGGTGGAAACACCATATATTTT. Translation: CASSGSRGGNTIYF.

V and J are TRBV11-2 and TRBJ2-7; D uncertain. The CDR3 runs 16 residues. CDR1 is SGHAT and CDR2 is FQNNGV in the germline V gene. Trimming removed 0 bases from V and 1 base from J, with 13 bases in between. The CDR3 DNA sequence: TGTGCCAGCAGCTTAGAGATCGGCCTGGGGTCCTACGAGCAGTACTTC. Translated: CASSLEIGLGSYEQYF.

The gene calls are TRBV4-1 and TRBJ1-2; D is unresolved. V was shortened by 4 bases and J by 3 bases, with 15 bases between the two germline ends. This CDR3 has 15 amino acids. Germline V gene sequence: CDR1 MGHRA, CDR2 YSYEKL. This CDR3 is CASSPAARADYGYTF. CDR3 sequence (DNA): TGCGCCAGCAGCCCCGCCGCTCGGGCGGACTATGGCTACACCTTC.

The sample holds a few counts of this clone. The CDR3 loop reads CASSVTDGYYNEQFF. As DNA, the CDR3 is TGTGCCAGCAGCGTCACAGATGGCTATTACAATGAGCAGTTCTTC. The chain employs TRBV9 and TRBJ2-1, with no clear D. Trimming took 2 bases from V and 4 from J, leaving 13 bases between them. Germline CDR1 SGDLS, CDR2 YYNGEE. The CDR3 contains 15 residues.

This sequence joins TRBV5-1 and TRBJ2-5; 9 nucleotides align to TRBD1. V shed 5 bases and J 1 base; nucleotides not matched to a gene: 3. This CDR3 has 14 amino acids. In germline, CDR1 is SGHRS, CDR2 YFSETQ. The CDR3 is CASRLQGAQETQYF. The CDR3, as DNA: TGCGCCAGCAGGTTACAGGGGGCCCAAGAGACCCAGTACTTC.

This clone was picked up a small number of times. CDR3 loop: CSVDEGTDTQYF. The CDR3 bases are TGCAGCGTTGATGAGGGGACAGATACGCAGTATTTT. This rearrangement joins TRBV29-1 to TRBJ2-3; D may correspond to TRBD1 or TRBD2 (5 bases each). The V gene's germline CDR1 is SQVTM and CDR2 ANQGSEA. This CDR3 is 12 amino acids long. Trimming took off 3 bases at V and 3 bases at J, with 7 bases between the two ends.

This clone has a handful of counts. The chain joins TRBV2 to TRBJ2-5; D possibly corresponds to TRBD1 (5 bases). Germline assignment: CDR1 SNHLY and CDR2 FYNNEI. V was shortened by 2 bases and J by 2 bases, with 9 bases between the two germline ends. CDR3 length equals 14 residues. CDR3 in amino acids: CASSESRQQETQYF. In DNA, the CDR3 is TGTGCCAGCAGTGAATCCAGACAGCAAGAGACCCAGTACTTC.

This clone has a handful of counts. This chain joins TRBV30 and TRBJ1-2; 8 nucleotides line up with TRBD1. The ends lost 4 bases at V and 6 bases at J; junction bases unmatched: 10. The length of the CDR3 is 14 residues. Germline lookup yields CDR1 GTSNPN and CDR2 SVGIG (reference sequence). The CDR3 region is CAWNRGTGSHGYTF. The DNA of the CDR3 is TGTGCCTGGAATAGGGGGACAGGATCTCATGGCTACACCTTC. The variable domain in full, completed from reference TRBV30 and TRBJ1-2, reads SQTIHQWPATLVQPVGSPLSLECTVEGTSNPNLYWYRQAAGRGLQLLFYSVGIGQISSEVPQNLSASRPQDRQFILSSKKLLLSDSGFYLCAWNRGTGSHGYTFGSGTRLTVV.

This clone was recorded a few times. This chain links TRBV14 with TRBJ1-5; D gene ambiguous. Trimming cost V 0 bases and J 6 bases, with 6 bases left between them. The CDR3 sequence is 13 residues long. The germline gives CDR1 SGHDN, CDR2 FVKESK. CDR3 in DNA: TGTGCCAGCAGCCAAGATCCAGGTCAGCCCCAGCATTTT. Protein: CASSQDPGQPQHF.

The gene calls are TRBV30 and TRBJ2-3; D is possibly TRBD2 (6 bases). CDR3 size: 14 residues. Trimming took off 2 bases at V and 3 bases at J, with 12 bases between the two ends. Germline V lookup: CDR1 GTSNPN, CDR2 SVGIG (reference sequence). The CDR3 DNA reads TGTGCCTGGAGTCGTAGCGGTATTACAGATACGCAGTATTTT. Its protein is CAWSRSGITDTQYF.

This clone appeared many times. V and J are TRBV11-2 and TRBJ2-3; 12 bases fit TRBD2. Germline lookup yields CDR1 SGHAT and CDR2 FQNNGV. The ends lost 5 bases at V and 3 bases at J; junction bases unmatched: 9. CDR3 length: 17 amino acids. The CDR3 bases are TGTGCCAGCAGCCCCGTCGTAGGGACTAGCGGGACAGATACGCAGTATTTT. Its protein product is CASSPVVGTSGTDTQYF.

The chain recombines TRBV28 with TRBJ2-7; 7 bases match TRBD1. In germline, CDR1 is MDHEN, CDR2 SYDVKM. Trimming took 8 bases from V and 6 from J; bases not matched to a gene: 7. This CDR3 spans 12 amino acids. The CDR3 DNA reads TGTGCCAGCTCACAGGGGTTTAGCGAGCAGTACTTC. It yields the protein CASSQGFSEQYF.

This clone has just a few counts. V and J are TRBV6-5 and TRBJ2-2; D is uncertain. Germline CDR1 is MNHEY and CDR2 is SVGAGI. V was clipped by 7 bases and J by 1 base, with 13 bases between them. The CDR3 extends over 15 amino acids. CDR3 amino acids: CASIGMWGNTGELFF. CDR3 sequence (DNA): TGTGCCAGCATTGGGATGTGGGGGAACACCGGGGAGCTGTTTTTT.

This clone was observed a handful of times. V is TRBV15 and J is TRBJ2-1; 14 nucleotides align to TRBD2. The V gene end was trimmed by 4 bases and the J gene end by 5 bases; junction bases not matched to a gene: 4. In germline, CDR1 is LNHNV, CDR2 YYDKDF (reference sequence). The CDR3 extends over 16 amino acids. CDR3 nucleotide sequence: TGTGCCACCAGCACGGGACTAGCGGGAGTCCACAATGAGCAGTTCTTC. The encoded protein is CATSTGLAGVHNEQFF.

Turning to this clone: The junction does not match germline at one end; this may be a read error. This sequence joins TRBV7-7 and TRBJ2-3, with 13 bases matching TRBD2. The CDR3 runs to 16 residues. The germline V gene has CDR1 SSHAT and CDR2 FNYEAQ (reference sequence). The DNA for the CDR3 is TGTGCTAGCAGCAGCGGGACTAGCGGGACCACAGATACGCAGTATTTT. Amino acids: CASSSGTSGTTDTQYF.

The sample holds a few counts of this clone. The chain recombines TRBV14 with TRBJ2-5; D perhaps matches TRBD1 (6 bases). Looked up from germline, CDR1 is SGHDN and CDR2 is FVKESK. The CDR3 consists of 14 residues. Trimming cost V 4 bases and J 6 bases, with 15 bases left between them. The CDR3, as DNA: TGTGCCAGCAGCCCTGCCCGGCAGGGGCAGACCCAGTACTTC. It is translated as CASSPARQGQTQYF.